This T cell receptor beta chain stems from a study of CD8+CD57+ T cells in acquired aplastic anemia. V dropped 4 bases and J dropped 6; count of bases not matched to a gene: 6. The length of the CDR3 is 16 residues. Germline V gene lookup returns CDR1 SGHTA and CDR2 FQGNSA. TCR beta VDJ and CDR3 profiles were obtained from a genomic DNA template. One entry per CDR3 protein, called by TCRdb with MiXCR from the reads. Of hundreds of thousands of distinct CDR3 sequences in the sample, under 40% were seen once. This clonotype was picked up a small number of times. The patients chosen for sequencing had shown expansion of CD8+CD57+ cells (detected by flow cytometry).

The sample taken for sequencing was sorted CD4+, CD8+, or CD8+CD57+ T cells (not recorded which) from PBMCs. This clonotype originated in a human donor with aplastic anemia. This chain joins TRBV7-2 and TRBJ2-3, with 14 positions matching TRBD2. CDR3 sequence reads: CASSWTSGGIGDTQYF. CDR3 in DNA: TGTGCCAGCAGCTGGACTAGCGGGGGGATTGGGGATACGCAGTATTTT. Full variable domain (remainder filled in from reference TRBV7-2 and TRBJ2-3): GAGVSQSPSNKVTEKGKDVELRCDPISGHTALYWYRQSLGQGLEFLIYFQGNSAPDKSGLPSDRFSAERTGGSVSTLTIQRTQQEDSAVYLCASSWTSGGIGDTQYFGPGTRLTVL.